These 26 T cell receptor beta chains share one sample of origin, sequenced in a study of PD-1 blockade in classical Hodgkin lymphoma. The protocol was immunoSEQ multiplex PCR, while the TCRdb copy is restricted to in-frame clones and leaves out a portion. This sample has about 28,000 clones, with around four fifths found just once. Time point reported: cycle 4 day 1 (C4D1), after six to seven weeks of nivolumab. Each patient experienced a relapse that followed autologous stem cell transplantation, and brentuximab vedotin exposure varied. The sequencing used peripheral blood mononuclear cells (PBMCs), collected before the fourth cycle of nivolumab. All receptors come from a human donor with classical Hodgkin lymphoma.

The chain's CDR3 is CAISESGRTYEQYF. CDR3 DNA: TGTGCCATCAGTGAGTCTGGACGGACCTACGAGCAGTACTTC. The chain carries TRBV10-3 and TRBJ2-7; no definite D call. Between the trimmed V and J ends, which lost 0 bases and 2 bases, there was a span of 8 bases. This CDR3 region has 14 residues. The germline V gene encodes CDR1 ENHRY and CDR2 SYGVKD.

The chain couples TRBV6-1 to TRBJ1-5; 8 bases fit TRBD1. V shed 4 bases and J 0 bases; nucleotides not matched to a gene: 8. The germline V gene has CDR1 MNHNS and CDR2 SASEGT. The CDR3 loop spans 17 amino acids. As DNA, the CDR3 is TGTGCCAGCAGTGGTAAAGACAGGGGTGCTAGCAATCAGCCCCAGCATTTT. Its translation is CASSGKDRGASNQPQHF.

This rearrangement joins TRBV9 to TRBJ2-1; D unclear. Germline V gives CDR1 SGDLS, CDR2 YYNGEE. V dropped 4 bases and J dropped 2 bases, with 1 base sitting between them. The CDR3 sequence is 11 residues long. DNA for the CDR3: TGTGCCAGCAGCACCTACAATGAGCAGTTCTTC. Amino acid sequence: CASSTYNEQFF.

Only a few counts were recorded for this clone. V and J are TRBV7-2 and TRBJ2-1, with no clear D. The CDR3 sequence is 12 residues long. Trimming stripped 2 bases from V and 2 bases from J, with 1 base between. Germline lookup yields CDR1 SGHTA and CDR2 FQGNSA. CDR3 sequence: CASSLTYNEQFF. The CDR3 DNA reads TGTGCCAGCAGCTTAACCTACAATGAGCAGTTCTTC.

The gene calls are TRBV19 and TRBJ1-4; 7 nucleotides align to TRBD1. Germline V gives CDR1 LNHDA, CDR2 SQIVND (reference sequence). Trimming took 5 bases from V and 3 from J; bases not matched to a gene: 9. This CDR3 is 16 amino acids long. Written as DNA, the CDR3 is TGTGCCAGTAGTTCCCGGCGGGACAGCTCTAATGAAAAACTGTTTTTT. Its protein product is CASSSRRDSSNEKLFF.

The chain is built from TRBV6-5 and TRBJ2-5; 8 nucleotides align to TRBD1. The CDR3 is 14 amino acids. V gave up 3 bases and J gave up 5 bases; unmatched junction bases: 5. Germline V gene data show CDR1 as MNHEY and CDR2 as SVGAGI. CDR3: CASSYGQGGETQYF. The CDR3 DNA sequence: TGTGCCAGCAGTTATGGACAGGGCGGTGAGACCCAGTACTTC.

The V gene is TRBV6-5, the J gene TRBJ2-7; D not certain. The CDR3 runs 13 residues. Looked up from germline, CDR1 is MNHEY and CDR2 is SVGAGI. Trimming shortened V by 7 bases and J by 0 bases, and 10 bases separated the two germline ends. The CDR3 DNA reads TGTGCCAGCAACGTTCAGGACTCCTACGAGCAGTACTTC. This gives the protein CASNVQDSYEQYF.

This chain connects TRBV28 to TRBJ2-5; 7 nucleotides align to TRBD2. Looked up from germline, CDR1 is MDHEN and CDR2 is SYDVKM. V was clipped by 4 bases and J by 5 bases; unmatched bases: 10. CDR3 size: 15 residues. The CDR3 loop reads CASSWGGTAGETQYF. In DNA form, the CDR3 reads TGTGCCAGCAGTTGGGGGGGAACGGCCGGTGAGACCCAGTACTTC.

V is TRBV19 and J is TRBJ2-7, with no clear D. The length of the CDR3 is 13 residues. Germline V gene data show CDR1 as LNHDA and CDR2 as SQIVND (reference sequence). Trimming took 3 bases from V and 6 from J, leaving 12 bases between them. As DNA, the CDR3 is TGTGCCAGTAGTATGGCCCCCGGTTTCGAGCAGTACTTC. Translating it yields CASSMAPGFEQYF.

The chain uses TRBV7-9 and TRBJ2-1; 9 bases align to TRBD2. V gave up 2 bases and J gave up 3 bases; unmatched junction bases: 5. Germline V lookup: CDR1 SEHNR, CDR2 FQNEAQ (reference sequence). This CDR3 contains 16 residues. The CDR3 DNA follows: TGTGCCAGCAGCTTATCGGTTAGCGGGGGCTACAATGAGCAGTTCTTC. Translated: CASSLSVSGGYNEQFF.

The chain joins TRBV27 to TRBJ2-3; D perhaps matches TRBD1 (6 bases). The CDR3 has 15 residues. Trimming shortened V by 2 bases and J by 6 bases, and 15 bases separated the two germline ends. Germline V CDR1 and CDR2: MNHEY, SMNVEV (reference sequence). DNA of the CDR3: TGTGCCAGCAGTTTAGGGTCGCCAGGGGTGGATACGCAGTATTTT. It is translated as CASSLGSPGVDTQYF.

The V gene is TRBV28, the J gene TRBJ2-1, with 7 bases lining up with TRBD2. Germline CDR1 MDHEN, CDR2 SYDVKM. The CDR3 is 15 amino acids. Trimming at V came to 6 bases and at J to 6 bases, leaving 11 bases not matched to a gene. DNA of the CDR3: TGTGCCAGCAGCAGAGGCGGGGGTTTAGCCAATGAGCAGTTCTTC. Protein: CASSRGGGLANEQFF.

This rearrangement joins TRBV5-4 to TRBJ1-2; D gene ambiguous. From germline, CDR1 is SGHNT and CDR2 YYREEE (reference sequence). CDR3 size: 13 residues. The V end lost 4 bases, the J end lost 3 bases, and 10 bases lay between the germline ends. The CDR3 sequence is CASSAGRDYGYTF. For the CDR3, the DNA is TGTGCCAGCAGCGCCGGACGGGACTATGGCTACACCTTC.

This rearrangement joins TRBV18 to TRBJ2-1, with 12 bases that match TRBD2. The CDR3 totals 17 residues. CDR1 and CDR2 from the germline V gene are KGHSH and LQKENI. The junction had 10 bases not matched to a gene; V was cut back by 3 bases and J by 7 bases. In nucleotides, the CDR3 is TGTGCCAGCTCACCGACTCTAGCGGGAGGGCCGTTTAATGAGCAGTTCTTC. This translates into CASSPTLAGGPFNEQFF. The entire variable domain, with the rest obtained from reference TRBV18 and TRBJ2-1, is as follows: NAGVMQNPRHLVRRRGQEARLRCSPMKGHSHVYWYRQLPEEGLKFMVYLQKENIIDESGMPKERFSAEFPKEGPSILRIQQVVRGDSAAYFCASSPTLAGGPFNEQFFGPGTRLTVL.

There are a few counts of this clone. The chain links TRBV28 to TRBJ2-1, with D perhaps assigned TRBD1 or TRBD2 (5 bases each). Germline CDR1 MDHEN, CDR2 SYDVKM. Trimming took off 5 bases at V and 9 bases at J, with 20 bases between the two ends. CDR3 length: 15 residues. The CDR3 DNA reads as TGTGCCAGCAGTCCCCCGGGACGTGCGCCTAGTGAGCAGTTCTTC. Translation: CASSPPGRAPSEQFF.

The rearrangement uses TRBV6-1 and TRBJ2-1, with 8 bases lining up with TRBD2. The ends lost 3 bases at V and 4 bases at J; junction bases unmatched: 5. The V gene's germline CDR1 is MNHNS and CDR2 SASEGT. There are 15 residues in the CDR3. The CDR3 loop reads CASSESSGIYNEQFF. DNA for the CDR3: TGTGCCAGCAGTGAGAGTAGCGGGATTTACAATGAGCAGTTCTTC.

V usage is TRBV14 and J usage is TRBJ2-1; 8 nucleotides align to TRBD1. V gave up 4 bases and J gave up 5 bases; unmatched junction bases: 13. From germline, CDR1 is SGHDN and CDR2 FVKESK. The CDR3 extends over 17 amino acids. The CDR3 region is CASSRLTGVEQNNEQFF. The CDR3 DNA reads TGTGCCAGCAGCCGTTTGACAGGGGTCGAACAAAACAATGAGCAGTTCTTC.

The chain uses TRBV2 and TRBJ2-6, with D uncertain. The CDR3 is 15 amino acids. CDR1 SNHLY and CDR2 FYNNEI come from the germline V gene. Trimming pared 9 bases from V and 2 bases from J, leaving 14 bases between. The DNA of the CDR3 is TGTGCCAGTACTAACCCAGGTACTGGGGCCAACGTCCTGACTTTC. It translates to CASTNPGTGANVLTF. The complete variable domain, with remaining parts taken from reference TRBV2 and TRBJ2-6, reads EPEVTQTPSHQVTQMGQEVILRCVPISNHLYFYWYRQILGQKVEFLVSFYNNEISEKSEIFDDQFSVERPDGSNFTLKIRSTKLEDSAMYFCASTNPGTGANVLTFGAGSRLTVL.

The chain couples TRBV6-6 to TRBJ1-1; weak D call: TRBD1 (5 bases). The V and J ends lost 2 bases and 5 bases respectively, with 12 bases between them. CDR3 length: 14 residues. Per germline, CDR1 MNHNY and CDR2 SVGAGI (reference sequence). This chain's CDR3 is CASSYPGVGTEAFF. The CDR3 DNA is TGTGCCAGCAGTTACCCGGGGGTGGGAACTGAAGCTTTCTTT.

In its sample, this clone was seen once. The CDR3, as DNA: TGTGCCAGCAGCAACTTTGAACTAGCTGAGAACTACGAGCAGTACTTC. This encodes CASSNFELAENYEQYF. The chain uses TRBV9 and TRBJ2-7; D is possibly TRBD2 (6 bases). Germline CDR1 is SGDLS and CDR2 is YYNGEE. Between the trimmed V and J ends, which lost 4 bases and 3 bases, there was a span of 20 bases. The CDR3 covers 16 residues.

This sequence joins TRBV5-1 and TRBJ2-1, with 7 nucleotides matching TRBD2. Germline values: CDR1 SGHRS, CDR2 YFSETQ. There are 14 residues in the CDR3. Trimming took 3 bases from V and 3 from J; bases not matched to a gene: 3. CDR3 region: CASSYGTNYNEQFF. CDR3 coding DNA: TGCGCCAGCAGCTACGGGACTAACTACAATGAGCAGTTCTTC.

V usage is TRBV18 and J usage is TRBJ2-3; TRBD1 matches 10 bases. J lost 4 bases, V lost 5 bases, and 3 bases had no gene match. Germline V lookup: CDR1 KGHSH, CDR2 LQKENI. There are 14 residues in the CDR3. In DNA, the CDR3 is TGTGCCAGCTCAATTGGACAGGGGGCAGATACGCAGTATTTT. Its protein product is CASSIGQGADTQYF. The full variable domain, with the rest looked up from reference TRBV18 and TRBJ2-3, is NAGVMQNPRHLVRRRGQEARLRCSPMKGHSHVYWYRQLPEEGLKFMVYLQKENIIDESGMPKERFSAEFPKEGPSILRIQQVVRGDSAAYFCASSIGQGADTQYFGPGTRLTVL.

The chain has TRBV28 and TRBJ2-5, with a tentative D call TRBD2 (6 bases). Per the germline V gene, CDR1 is MDHEN and CDR2 is SYDVKM. The CDR3 length is 12 residues. Trimming took 2 bases from V and 6 from J, leaving 7 bases between them. The CDR3 is CASSLAGKTQYF. The CDR3 DNA is TGTGCCAGCAGTTTAGCGGGGAAGACCCAGTACTTC. The full variable domain, in which reference TRBV28 and TRBJ2-5 provide the parts outside the CDR3, is DVKVTQSSRYLVKRTGEKVFLECVQDMDHENMFWYRQDPGLGLRLIYFSYDVKMKEKGDIPEGYSVSREKKERFSLILESASTNQTSMYLCASSLAGKTQYFGPGTRLLVL.

The V gene is TRBV4-2, the J gene TRBJ1-5; D gene unclear. The CDR3 runs to 16 residues. Trimming removed 0 bases at V and 0 bases at J, with 9 bases between. Germline V gene sequence: CDR1 LGHNA, CDR2 YNFKEQ. DNA of the CDR3: TGTGCCAGCAGCCAAGATTCAGGCAATAGCAATCAGCCCCAGCATTTT. Translation: CASSQDSGNSNQPQHF.

The chain carries TRBV27 and TRBJ2-5; D might be TRBD1 (5 bases). V shed 3 bases and J shed 5 bases, with 7 bases lying between them. The CDR3 spans 12 residues. Germline V gene lookup returns CDR1 MNHEY and CDR2 SMNVEV (reference sequence). CDR3 nucleotide sequence: TGTGCCAGCAGTTTCTGGGGCGAGACCCAGTACTTC. Residues: CASSFWGETQYF.

This clone is a singleton in its sample. The rearrangement links TRBV7-2 to TRBJ2-5; 14 nucleotides agree with TRBD2. There are 17 residues in the CDR3. J was trimmed by 10 bases and V by 3 bases; bases with no gene match: 13. Germline V gives CDR1 SGHTA, CDR2 FQGNSA. In nucleotides, the CDR3 is TGTGCCAGCAGCTTGGGGTCCGGGACTAGCGGGAGATCGGACCAGTACTTC. Translated, it gives CASSLGSGTSGRSDQYF.